This T cell receptor beta chain was retrieved from a study of cytomegalovirus exposure and HLA in healthy donors. Whole-study context: It was reported in a later analysis that the 100 to 150 validation repertoires used the same platform as the 550 to 800 first-cohort repertoires.

Method: immunoSEQ multiplex PCR; TCRdb's copy keeps in-frame clones and lacks some. The top ten clones hold 0.83% of a sample with under 400,000 clones, 80% to 90% of them seen once. Of note for this clone: The antigen remains unidentified.

Notes on the study in general: According to reports, the classifier identified cytomegalovirus status with high specificity and sensitivity. The authors listed roughly 150 TCR beta chains as cytomegalovirus-associated.

Separate from the roughly 610-subject first cohort, the 120-subject validation cohort was the one that the donors belonged to. Sequencing input: PBMCs. This clonotype originated in a woman aged 18-29 years in good health and CMV-seronegative.

CDR3 protein: CASSLEQFVETQYF. The DNA for the CDR3 is TGCGCCAGCAGCTTAGAACAGTTCGTCGAGACCCAGTACTTC. J is TRBJ2-5 and V is TRBV5-1; D ambiguous. Between the trimmed V and J ends, which lost 2 bases and 5 bases, there was a span of 13 bases. CDR3 length: 14 amino acids. Germline loops: CDR1 SGHRS, CDR2 YFSETQ.